Following are 5 T cell receptor beta chains from one sample sequenced in a study of early T cells in non-severe SARS-CoV-2 infection. TCRdb recomputed calls from the 5' RACE reads with MiXCR, one row per CDR3 protein. The table records 46,000 or so distinct CDR3 sequences, over 3% of them present only once. The sequencing input was whole blood. The receptors were gathered from an adult who was a healthcare worker with PCR-confirmed SARS-CoV-2 infection or an uninfected control (not recorded which).

This clonotype showed up many times. The genes are TRBV20-1 and TRBJ2-2; D ambiguous. Trimming shortened V by 3 bases and J by 0 bases, and 8 bases separated the two germline ends. CDR1 DFQATT and CDR2 SNEGSKA come from the germline V gene (reference sequence). The CDR3 spans 14 residues. The CDR3: CSARDRANTGELFF. CDR3 DNA: TGCAGTGCTAGGGACCGAGCGAACACCGGGGAGCTGTTTTTT.

This clonotype was seen at least ten times. CDR3 nucleotides: TGCGCCAGCAGCTTGGACGCTGCAGGGGTGAACTATGGCTACACCTTC. Protein product: CASSLDAAGVNYGYTF. V gene TRBV5-1 combines with J gene TRBJ1-2; weak D call: TRBD1 (6 bases). Germline loops: CDR1 SGHRS, CDR2 YFSETQ. The ends were cut back, 0 bases at V and 2 bases at J, with 14 bases in the middle. The CDR3 runs 16 residues.

This clonotype was seen ten or more times. The chain employs TRBV20-1 and TRBJ1-3, with TRBD1 as a possible D gene (5 bases). V was cut by 3 bases and J by 6 bases, with 12 bases left in between. CDR1 DFQATT and CDR2 SNEGSKA come from the germline V gene (reference sequence). This CDR3 is 13 amino acids long. The chain's CDR3 is CSASTRDENTIYF. The CDR3 DNA is TGCAGTGCTAGCACCAGGGATGAAAACACCATATATTTT.

This clonotype was counted ten times or more. The rearrangement uses TRBV20-1 and TRBJ2-1, with 7 bases matching TRBD2. Losses at the gene ends were 5 bases for V and 1 base for J; bases not matched to a gene: 8. Germline CDR1 and CDR2: DFQATT and SNEGSKA (reference sequence). CDR3 length equals 15 residues. The CDR3 reads CSAGARGSSYNEQFF. CDR3 in DNA: TGCAGTGCTGGGGCGCGGGGGAGTTCCTACAATGAGCAGTTCTTC.

This clonotype was counted ten times or more. This chain uses TRBV6-2 or TRBV6-3 with TRBJ2-1, with 14 bases matching TRBD2. Germline V gives CDR1 MNHEY, CDR2 SVGEGT. The CDR3 contains 16 residues. With 6 bases clipped from V and 2 bases from J, the junction kept 3 bases outside the gene matches. CDR3 bases: TGTGCCAGCAGGGGACTAGCGGGGGATACCTACAATGAGCAGTTCTTC. The encoded protein is CASRGLAGDTYNEQFF.